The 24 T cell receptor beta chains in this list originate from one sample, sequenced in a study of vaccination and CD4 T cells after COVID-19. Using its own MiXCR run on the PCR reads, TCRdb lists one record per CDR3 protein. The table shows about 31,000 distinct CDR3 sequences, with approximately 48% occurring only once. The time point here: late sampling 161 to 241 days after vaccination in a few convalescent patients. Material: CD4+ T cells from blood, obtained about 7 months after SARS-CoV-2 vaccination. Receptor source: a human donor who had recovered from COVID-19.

The CDR3 here is CASSLESVRTQYF. In nucleotides, the CDR3 is TGTGCCAGCAGCTTAGAATCCGTGCGTACCCAGTACTTC. J is TRBJ2-5 and V is TRBV7-8; D ambiguous. Germline V gene data show CDR1 as SGHVS and CDR2 as FQNEAQ. The CDR3 consists of 13 residues. The V end was cut by 1 base, the J end by 8 bases, with 11 bases between.

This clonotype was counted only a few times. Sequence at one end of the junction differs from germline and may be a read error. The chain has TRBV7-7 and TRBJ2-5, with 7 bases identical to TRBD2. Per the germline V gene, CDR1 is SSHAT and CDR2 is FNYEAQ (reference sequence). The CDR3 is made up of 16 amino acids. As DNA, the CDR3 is TGTGCTAGCAGCTTAACCGCTAGCGGACTACGGGAGACCCAGTACTTC. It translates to CASSLTASGLRETQYF.

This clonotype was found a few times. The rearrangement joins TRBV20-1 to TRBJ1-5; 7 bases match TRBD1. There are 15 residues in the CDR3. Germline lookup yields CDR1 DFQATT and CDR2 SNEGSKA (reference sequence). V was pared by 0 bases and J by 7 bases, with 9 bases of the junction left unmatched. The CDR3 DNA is TGCAGTGCTAGAGAAATAGGGGGCGGGGGACAGCCCCAGCATTTT. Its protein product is CSAREIGGGGQPQHF.

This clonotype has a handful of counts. CDR3 nucleotides: TGTGCCAGCAGGAAATACCATGGACAGGCCAACTATGGCTACACCTTC. This encodes CASRKYHGQANYGYTF. The chain is built from TRBV6-1 and TRBJ1-2; 7 nucleotides agree with TRBD1. Germline values: CDR1 MNHNS, CDR2 SASEGT. V shed 6 bases, J shed 2 bases, and the junction held 12 bases outside the gene matches. CDR3 length: 16 residues.

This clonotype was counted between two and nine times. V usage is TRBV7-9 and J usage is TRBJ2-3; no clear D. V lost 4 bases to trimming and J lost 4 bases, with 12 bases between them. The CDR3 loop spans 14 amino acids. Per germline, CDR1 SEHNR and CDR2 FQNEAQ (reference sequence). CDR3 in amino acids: CASSSPRSADTQYF. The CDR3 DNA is TGTGCCAGCAGCTCTCCCCGGTCGGCAGATACGCAGTATTTT.

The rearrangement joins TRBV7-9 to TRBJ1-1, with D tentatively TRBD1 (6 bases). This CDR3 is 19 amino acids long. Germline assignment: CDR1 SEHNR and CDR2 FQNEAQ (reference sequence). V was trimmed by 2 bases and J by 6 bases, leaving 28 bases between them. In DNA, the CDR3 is TGTGCCAGCAGCTTAATTACGGTGACCAGGGGAGGGGAACACTCTGAAGCTTTCTTT. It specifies CASSLITVTRGGEHSEAFF.

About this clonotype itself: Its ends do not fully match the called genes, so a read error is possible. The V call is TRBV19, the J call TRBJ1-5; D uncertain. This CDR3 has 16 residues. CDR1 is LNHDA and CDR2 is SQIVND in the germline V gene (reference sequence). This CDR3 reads CASSTPWELGNQPHHF. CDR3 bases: TGTGCCAGTAGTACCCCGTGGGAGTTGGGCAATCAGCCCCATCATTTT. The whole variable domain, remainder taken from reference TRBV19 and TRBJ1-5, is DGGITQSPKYLFRKEGQNVTLSCEQNLNHDAMYWYRQDPGQGLRLIYYSQIVNDFQKGDIAEGYSVSREKKESFPLTVTSAQKNPTAFYLCASSTPWELGNQPHHFGDGTRLSIL.

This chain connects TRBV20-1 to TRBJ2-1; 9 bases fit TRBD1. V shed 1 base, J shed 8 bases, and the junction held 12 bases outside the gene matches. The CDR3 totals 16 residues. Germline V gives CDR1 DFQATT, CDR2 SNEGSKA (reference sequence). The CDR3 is CSARAPDRGRGYEQFF. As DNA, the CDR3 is TGCAGTGCTAGAGCCCCGGACAGGGGACGTGGGTATGAGCAGTTCTTC.

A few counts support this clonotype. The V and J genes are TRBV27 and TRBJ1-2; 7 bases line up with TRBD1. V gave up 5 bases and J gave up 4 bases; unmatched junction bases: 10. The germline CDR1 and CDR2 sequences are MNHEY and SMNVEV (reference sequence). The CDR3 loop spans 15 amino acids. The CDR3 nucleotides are TGTGCCAGCAGTCTTCTCTACAGGGGAGGCTATGGCTACACCTTC. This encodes CASSLLYRGGYGYTF.

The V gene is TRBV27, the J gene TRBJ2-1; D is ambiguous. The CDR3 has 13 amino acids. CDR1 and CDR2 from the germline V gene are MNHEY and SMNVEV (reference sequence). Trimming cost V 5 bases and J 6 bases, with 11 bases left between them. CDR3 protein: CASSIGSTNEQFF. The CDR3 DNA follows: TGTGCCAGCAGTATAGGGTCGACCAATGAGCAGTTCTTC.

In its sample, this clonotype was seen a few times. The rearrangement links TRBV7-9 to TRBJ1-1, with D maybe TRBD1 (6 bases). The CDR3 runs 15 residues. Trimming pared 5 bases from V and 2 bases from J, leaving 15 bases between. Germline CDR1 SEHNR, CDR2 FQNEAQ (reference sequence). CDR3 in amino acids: CASSVYTGGNTEAFF. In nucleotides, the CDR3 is TGTGCCAGCAGCGTATATACGGGGGGCAACACTGAAGCTTTCTTT.

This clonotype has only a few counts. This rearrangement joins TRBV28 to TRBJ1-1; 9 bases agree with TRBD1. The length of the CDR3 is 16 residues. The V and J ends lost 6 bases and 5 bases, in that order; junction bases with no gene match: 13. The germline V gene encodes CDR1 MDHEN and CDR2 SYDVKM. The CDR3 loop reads CASRNTGTGRRTEAFF. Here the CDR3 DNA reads TGTGCCAGCAGAAACACCGGGACAGGGCGGAGGACTGAAGCTTTCTTT.

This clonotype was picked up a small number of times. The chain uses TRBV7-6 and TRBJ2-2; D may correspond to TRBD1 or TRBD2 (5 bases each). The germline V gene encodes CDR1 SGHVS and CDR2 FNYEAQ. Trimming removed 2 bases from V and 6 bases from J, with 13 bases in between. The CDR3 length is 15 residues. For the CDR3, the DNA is TGTGCCAGCAGCTTAATACTAGGGGCCGCCGGGGAGCTGTTTTTT. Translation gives CASSLILGAAGELFF. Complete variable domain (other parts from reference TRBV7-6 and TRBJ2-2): GAGVSQSPRYKVTKRGQDVALRCDPISGHVSLYWYRQALGQGPEFLTYFNYEAQQDKSGLPNDRFSAERPEGSISTLTIQRTEQRDSAMYRCASSLILGAAGELFFGEGSRLTVL.

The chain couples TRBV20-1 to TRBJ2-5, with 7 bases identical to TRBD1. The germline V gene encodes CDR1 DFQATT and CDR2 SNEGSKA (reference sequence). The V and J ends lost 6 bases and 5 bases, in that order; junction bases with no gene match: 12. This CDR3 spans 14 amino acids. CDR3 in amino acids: CSASTGEYKETQYF. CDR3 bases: TGCAGTGCGAGTACAGGGGAGTATAAGGAGACCCAGTACTTC.

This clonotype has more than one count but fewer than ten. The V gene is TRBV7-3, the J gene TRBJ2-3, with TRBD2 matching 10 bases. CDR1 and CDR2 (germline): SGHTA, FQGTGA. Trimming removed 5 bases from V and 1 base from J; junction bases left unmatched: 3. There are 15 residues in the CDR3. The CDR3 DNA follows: TGTGCCAGCAGCCTGCTAGCGGGAGGCACAGATACGCAGTATTTT. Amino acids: CASSLLAGGTDTQYF.

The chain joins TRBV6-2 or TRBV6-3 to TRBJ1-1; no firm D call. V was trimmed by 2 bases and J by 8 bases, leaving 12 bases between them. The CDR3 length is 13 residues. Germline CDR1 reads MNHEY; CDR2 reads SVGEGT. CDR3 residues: CASSYLDRAEAFF. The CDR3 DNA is TGTGCCAGCAGTTACCTGGACCGGGCGGAAGCTTTCTTT.

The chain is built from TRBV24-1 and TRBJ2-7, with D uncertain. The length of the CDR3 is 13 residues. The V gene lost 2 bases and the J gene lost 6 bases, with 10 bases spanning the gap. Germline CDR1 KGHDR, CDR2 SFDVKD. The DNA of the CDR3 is TGTGCCACCAGTGATTCTGACCCAGGCGAGCAGTACTTC. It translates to CATSDSDPGEQYF.

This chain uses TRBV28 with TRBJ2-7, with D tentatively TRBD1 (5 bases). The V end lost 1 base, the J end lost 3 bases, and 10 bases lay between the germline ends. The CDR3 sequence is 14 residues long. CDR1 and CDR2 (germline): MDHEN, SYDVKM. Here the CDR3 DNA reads TGTGCCAGCAGTTTATTTGGGGCCGGCTACGAGCAGTACTTC. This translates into CASSLFGAGYEQYF.

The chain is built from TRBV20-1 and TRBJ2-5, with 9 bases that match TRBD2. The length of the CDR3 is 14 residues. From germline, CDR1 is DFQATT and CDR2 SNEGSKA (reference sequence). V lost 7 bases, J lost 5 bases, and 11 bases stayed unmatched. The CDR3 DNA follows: TGCAGTGTGGTGGCGGGAGGGCCGGGGGAGACCCAGTACTTC. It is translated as CSVVAGGPGETQYF.

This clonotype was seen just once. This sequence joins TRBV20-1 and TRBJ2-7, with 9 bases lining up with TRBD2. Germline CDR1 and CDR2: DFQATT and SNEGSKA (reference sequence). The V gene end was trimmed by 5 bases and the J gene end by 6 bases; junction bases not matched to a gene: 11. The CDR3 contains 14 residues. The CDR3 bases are TGCAGTGCTCGAGGGGCGGGAGGGTGGATCGAGCAGTACTTC. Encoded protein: CSARGAGGWIEQYF.

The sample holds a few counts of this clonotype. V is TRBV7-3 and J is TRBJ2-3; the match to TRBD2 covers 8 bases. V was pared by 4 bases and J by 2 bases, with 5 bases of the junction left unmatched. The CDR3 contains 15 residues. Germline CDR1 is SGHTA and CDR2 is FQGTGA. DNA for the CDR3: TGTGCCAGCAGCTGGGGCGGGAGGCTCACAGATACGCAGTATTTT. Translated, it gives CASSWGGRLTDTQYF.

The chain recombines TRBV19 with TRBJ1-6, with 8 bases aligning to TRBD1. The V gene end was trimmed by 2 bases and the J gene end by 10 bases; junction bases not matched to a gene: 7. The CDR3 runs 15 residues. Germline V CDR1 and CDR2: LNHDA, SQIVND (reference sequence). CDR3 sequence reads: CASSITGQGKSPLHF. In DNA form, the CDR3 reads TGTGCCAGTAGTATAACCGGACAGGGTAAATCACCCCTCCACTTT.

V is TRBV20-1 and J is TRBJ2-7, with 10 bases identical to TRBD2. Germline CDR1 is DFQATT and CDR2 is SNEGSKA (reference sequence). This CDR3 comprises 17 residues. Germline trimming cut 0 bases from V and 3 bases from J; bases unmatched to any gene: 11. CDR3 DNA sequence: TGCAGTGCTAGAGATCTGACTGGGGTAGCGGGAGGCTACGAGCAGTACTTC. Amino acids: CSARDLTGVAGGYEQYF.

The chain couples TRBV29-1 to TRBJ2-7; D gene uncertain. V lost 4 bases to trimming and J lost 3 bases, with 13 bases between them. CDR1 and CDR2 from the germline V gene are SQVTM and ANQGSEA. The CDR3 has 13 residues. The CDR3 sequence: CSVALRSLYEQYF. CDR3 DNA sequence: TGCAGCGTTGCTTTGCGGTCGCTCTACGAGCAGTACTTC.